This passage covers 27 T cell receptor beta chains from one sample sequenced in a study of T cells in localized non-small cell lung cancer. Data came from immunoSEQ multiplex PCR; TCRdb stores just in-frame clones and leaves some out. The profile shows roughly 24,000 clones, more than 85% of them singletons. This sample comprised peripheral blood, obtained before any cancer treatment. The receptors originated from a female donor of 60 years or more with stage II squamous cell lung carcinoma.

This chain connects TRBV2 to TRBJ1-2, with 8 bases lining up with TRBD1. From germline, CDR1 is SNHLY and CDR2 FYNNEI. V was clipped by 10 bases and J by 4 bases; unmatched bases: 8. The CDR3 is 13 residues long. DNA of the CDR3: TGTGCCATCGATGCAGGGGGCGGCTATGGCTACACCTTC. Amino acids: CAIDAGGGYGYTF.

The genes are TRBV11-3 and TRBJ2-3; TRBD2 aligns across 11 bases. CDR3 length: 16 amino acids. The junction had 5 bases not matched to a gene; V was cut back by 5 bases and J by 1 base. The germline V gene encodes CDR1 SGHNT and CDR2 YENEEA. CDR3 sequence (DNA): TGTGCCAGCAGCCTCACGACTAGCGGGGGCACAGATACGCAGTATTTT. Its protein product is CASSLTTSGGTDTQYF.

The V and J genes are TRBV19 and TRBJ1-1; TRBD1 is a possible D gene (5 bases). Germline CDR1 reads LNHDA; CDR2 reads SQIVND (reference sequence). V dropped 5 bases and J dropped 4 bases, with 23 bases sitting between them. This CDR3 is 17 amino acids long. CDR3 in DNA: TGTGCCAGTAGTTGGGACGGACCTCCCGGTTCAAGCACTGAAGCTTTCTTT. This sequence encodes CASSWDGPPGSSTEAFF.

The CDR3 loop is CASRPDGYGYTF. The CDR3 DNA reads TGTGCCAGCAGGCCGGACGGCTATGGCTACACCTTC. This chain uses TRBV6-6 with TRBJ1-2; D ambiguous. CDR1 and CDR2 from the germline V gene are MNHNY and SVGAGI (reference sequence). Trimming removed 6 bases from V and 4 bases from J, with 9 bases in between. The CDR3 is 12 residues long.

The J gene is TRBJ2-5, the V gene TRBV6-1; possibly TRBD2 for D (7 bases). Germline-derived CDR1 and CDR2 are MNHNS and SASEGT. The length of the CDR3 is 14 residues. The V end was cut by 7 bases, the J end by 7 bases, with 19 bases between. DNA of the CDR3: TGTGCCAGCACCATACCGGGGGGCGGTGGGACCCAGTACTTC. Translation: CASTIPGGGGTQYF.

The chain is built from TRBV7-2 and TRBJ2-7, with 10 positions matching TRBD1. The length of the CDR3 is 13 residues. Germline trimming cut 5 bases from V and 7 bases from J; bases unmatched to any gene: 5. CDR1 is SGHTA and CDR2 is FQGNSA in the germline V gene. CDR3 bases: TGTGCCAGCAGCGGAGACAGGGGGCTTGAGCAGTACTTC. It is translated as CASSGDRGLEQYF. The full variable domain, completed using reference TRBV7-2 and TRBJ2-7, is GAGVSQSPSNKVTEKGKDVELRCDPISGHTALYWYRQSLGQGLEFLIYFQGNSAPDKSGLPSDRFSAERTGGSVSTLTIQRTQQEDSAVYLCASSGDRGLEQYFGPGTRLTVT.

The chain is built from TRBV5-6 and TRBJ2-3, with TRBD2 as a possible D gene (5 bases). This CDR3 has 15 amino acids. Germline loops: CDR1 SGHDT, CDR2 YYEEEE. The V end was cut by 2 bases, the J end by 0 bases, with 10 bases between. The CDR3, as DNA: TGTGCCAGCAGCTTTGGAGCGGTTAGCACAGATACGCAGTATTTT. Protein product: CASSFGAVSTDTQYF.

This chain uses TRBV30 with TRBJ2-1; 10 bases line up with TRBD2. The CDR3 loop spans 15 amino acids. Losses at the gene ends were 1 base for V and 7 bases for J; bases not matched to a gene: 7. Germline CDR1 GTSNPN, CDR2 SVGIG (reference sequence). CDR3 loop: CAWSEVSGRLNEQFF. The DNA of the CDR3 is TGTGCCTGGAGTGAGGTTAGCGGGAGGTTGAATGAGCAGTTCTTC.

A remark on this clone: Germline and junction disagree at one end, which may indicate a read error. The chain couples TRBV25-1 to TRBJ2-2, with TRBD2 matching over 9 bases. CDR1 and CDR2 (germline): MGHDK, SYGVNS. The CDR3 runs to 16 residues. CDR3 loop: CASSESASGNNGELFF. CDR3 nucleotide sequence: TGTGCCAGCAGTGAATCGGCTAGCGGGAACAACGGGGAGCTGTTTTTT. Supplemented by reference TRBV25-1 and TRBJ2-2, the full variable domain reads EADIYQTPRYLVIGTGKKITLECSQTMGHDKMYWYQQDPGMELHLIHYSYGVNSTEKGDLSSESTVSRIRTEHFPLTLESARPSHTSQYLCASSESASGNNGELFFGEGSRLTVL.

The CDR3 is CASSETSGSGSDTQYF. CDR3 DNA: TGTGCCAGCAGCGAGACTAGCGGGAGTGGTTCGGATACGCAGTATTTT. This rearrangement joins TRBV5-6 to TRBJ2-3; 12 positions match TRBD2. From germline, CDR1 is SGHDT and CDR2 YYEEEE. Trimming cost V 4 bases and J 6 bases; bases outside gene matches: 9. The CDR3 has 16 amino acids.

The chain has TRBV2 and TRBJ2-5, with D uncertain. Per the germline V gene, CDR1 is SNHLY and CDR2 is FYNNEI. The V end lost 4 bases, the J end lost 2 bases, and 8 bases lay between the germline ends. The length of the CDR3 is 13 residues. The CDR3 region has the DNA TGTGCCAGCAGTGTTGGGCAGCAAGAGACCCAGTACTTC. It yields the protein CASSVGQQETQYF.

V gene TRBV11-3 combines with J gene TRBJ2-1; 7 bases map to TRBD2. The CDR3 runs to 16 residues. Germline V CDR1 and CDR2: SGHNT, YENEEA. V shed 4 bases, J shed 9 bases, and the junction held 15 bases outside the gene matches. Here the CDR3 DNA reads TGTGCCAGCAGCTACAATAGTCGAGGGAGGGGTATTGAGCAGTTCTTC. The encoded protein is CASSYNSRGRGIEQFF.

This clone was counted a single time. This chain uses TRBV19 with TRBJ1-2, with 7 positions matching TRBD1. Trimming removed 3 bases from V and 5 bases from J; junction bases left unmatched: 6. CDR1 and CDR2 (germline): LNHDA, SQIVND (reference sequence). The CDR3 is 14 amino acids. CDR3 in amino acids: CASSIDRDQYGYTF. The CDR3 nucleotides read TGTGCCAGTAGTATTGACAGGGACCAATATGGCTACACCTTC. Based on the CDR3 plus reference TRBV19 and TRBJ1-2, the full variable domain is DGGITQSPKYLFRKEGQNVTLSCEQNLNHDAMYWYRQDPGQGLRLIYYSQIVNDFQKGDIAEGYSVSREKKESFPLTVTSAQKNPTAFYLCASSIDRDQYGYTFGSGTRLTVV.

This sequence joins TRBV19 and TRBJ1-6; no definite D call. The ends were cut back, 7 bases at V and 10 bases at J, with 20 bases in the middle. The length of the CDR3 is 15 residues. CDR1 LNHDA and CDR2 SQIVND come from the germline V gene (reference sequence). CDR3 protein: CASKVLNDAGSPLHF. Here the CDR3 DNA reads TGTGCCAGTAAGGTTTTGAATGACGCGGGATCACCCCTCCACTTT.

This rearrangement joins TRBV2 to TRBJ1-2; no firm D call. The V gene lost 6 bases and the J gene lost 8 bases, with 10 bases spanning the gap. This CDR3 comprises 11 residues. The germline V gene encodes CDR1 SNHLY and CDR2 FYNNEI. Written as DNA, the CDR3 is TGTGCCAGCAGCTACCACTTGGGCTACACCTTC. It yields the protein CASSYHLGYTF.

The chain couples TRBV19 to TRBJ2-3; TRBD2 agrees at 10 bases. The CDR3 consists of 15 residues. V was clipped by 2 bases and J by 8 bases; unmatched bases: 7. Germline CDR1 LNHDA, CDR2 SQIVND (reference sequence). The CDR3 nucleotides read TGTGCCAGTAGTATATCCCTAGCGGGAGTAGGTACGCAGTATTTT. This encodes CASSISLAGVGTQYF.

V and J are TRBV6-6 and TRBJ1-4, with D perhaps matching TRBD1 (6 bases). Germline V CDR1 and CDR2: MNHNY, SVGAGI (reference sequence). The CDR3 has 14 residues. The germline V and J ends were trimmed by 6 bases and 5 bases, with 13 bases remaining between them. In nucleotides, the CDR3 is TGTGCCAGCAGATTAACAGGGACCAATGAAAAACTGTTTTTT. Protein sequence: CASRLTGTNEKLFF.

J is TRBJ2-5 and V is TRBV4-2, with TRBD2 matching over 10 bases. Germline V lookup: CDR1 LGHNA, CDR2 YNFKEQ. With V trimmed by 1 base and J by 5 bases, 4 bases remained unmatched. The CDR3 has 15 amino acids. In DNA form, the CDR3 reads TGTGCCAGCAGCCAAGGCACTAGCGGGGTTGAGACCCAGTACTTC. This translates into CASSQGTSGVETQYF.

The chain couples TRBV18 to TRBJ2-5; D unresolved. Trimming pared 0 bases from V and 5 bases from J, leaving 16 bases between. Germline assignment: CDR1 KGHSH and CDR2 LQKENI. CDR3 length: 16 amino acids. The CDR3 here is CASSPPVEFPRETQYF. The CDR3 nucleotides are TGTGCCAGCTCACCACCCGTTGAGTTCCCGAGGGAGACCCAGTACTTC.

The rearrangement links TRBV5-6 to TRBJ1-5; 7 nucleotides match TRBD1. Trimming at V came to 4 bases and at J to 1 base, leaving 14 bases not matched to a gene. In germline, CDR1 is SGHDT, CDR2 YYEEEE. CDR3 length: 18 amino acids. The DNA of the CDR3 is TGTGCCAGCAGCCATCAGGGGGAGACAAGGTTGAGCAATCAGCCCCAGCATTTT. Protein sequence: CASSHQGETRLSNQPQHF.

The rearrangement links TRBV5-1 to TRBJ2-5; D remains unclear. There are 11 residues in the CDR3. CDR1 SGHRS and CDR2 YFSETQ come from the germline V gene. V lost 4 bases to trimming and J lost 4 bases, with 5 bases between them. The CDR3 here is CASSLRETQYF. The CDR3 DNA is TGCGCCAGCAGCCTAAGAGAGACCCAGTACTTC.

This clone appeared once. This sequence joins TRBV9 and TRBJ2-7; tentatively, D is TRBD1 or TRBD2 (5 bases each). In germline, CDR1 is SGDLS, CDR2 YYNGEE. This CDR3 comprises 14 residues. V shed 4 bases and J shed 2 bases, with 13 bases lying between them. The DNA of the CDR3 is TGTGCCAGCAGCACCAGGGACGGCCCCTACGAGCAGTACTTC. Translation gives CASSTRDGPYEQYF.

V gene TRBV6-6 combines with J gene TRBJ2-7; D is ambiguous. This CDR3 is 14 amino acids long. Trimming pared 2 bases from V and 3 bases from J, leaving 11 bases between. Looked up from germline, CDR1 is MNHNY and CDR2 is SVGAGI (reference sequence). CDR3 amino acids: CASSYGVGVYEQYF. The CDR3 DNA follows: TGTGCCAGCAGTTACGGAGTGGGCGTCTACGAGCAGTACTTC.

This sequence joins TRBV7-3 and TRBJ2-2, with 13 bases matching TRBD2. The V segment lost 5 bases and the J segment 7 bases; nucleotides outside the gene matches: 10. Germline V gene sequence: CDR1 SGHTA, CDR2 FQGTGA. This CDR3 spans 17 amino acids. The chain's CDR3 is CASSRAGTSGNGGELFF. In DNA form, the CDR3 reads TGTGCCAGCAGCCGCGCCGGGACTAGCGGGAATGGCGGGGAGCTGTTTTTT.

V is TRBV29-1 and J is TRBJ1-2; no reliable D call. CDR1 is SQVTM and CDR2 is ANQGSEA in the germline V gene. With 3 bases removed from V and 5 bases from J, the gap between germline ends came to 13 bases. The CDR3 length is 13 residues. The CDR3 here is CSVDLGLNYGYTF. CDR3 sequence (DNA): TGCAGCGTTGACCTCGGACTGAATTATGGCTACACCTTC. The full variable domain, in which reference TRBV29-1 and TRBJ1-2 provide the parts outside the CDR3, is SAVISQKPSRDICQRGTSLTIQCQVDSQVTMMFWYRQQPGQSLTLIATANQGSEATYESGFVIDKFPISRPNLTFSTLTVSNMSPEDSSIYLCSVDLGLNYGYTFGSGTRLTVV.

The chain has TRBV7-9 and TRBJ2-3; 9 bases are shared with TRBD2. J gave up 0 bases and V 4 bases, and 11 bases lay outside the gene matches. CDR3 length equals 18 residues. The germline V gene has CDR1 SEHNR and CDR2 FQNEAQ (reference sequence). The CDR3 nucleotides are TGTGCCAGCAGCTCCCTCAGGGTTAGCGGGGGTAGCACAGATACGCAGTATTTT. Its protein is CASSSLRVSGGSTDTQYF.

The rearrangement joins TRBV2 to TRBJ2-7; no definite D call. The CDR3 length is 13 residues. Germline-derived CDR1 and CDR2 are SNHLY and FYNNEI. V was trimmed by 7 bases and J by 4 bases, leaving 14 bases between them. The DNA for the CDR3 is TGTGCCAGCATTTATGCGGTCGTATACGAGCAGTACTTC. Its protein product is CASIYAVVYEQYF. The variable domain in full, with the rest retrieved from reference TRBV2 and TRBJ2-7, is EPEVTQTPSHQVTQMGQEVILRCVPISNHLYFYWYRQILGQKVEFLVSFYNNEISEKSEIFDDQFSVERPDGSNFTLKIRSTKLEDSAMYFCASIYAVVYEQYFGPGTRLTVT.